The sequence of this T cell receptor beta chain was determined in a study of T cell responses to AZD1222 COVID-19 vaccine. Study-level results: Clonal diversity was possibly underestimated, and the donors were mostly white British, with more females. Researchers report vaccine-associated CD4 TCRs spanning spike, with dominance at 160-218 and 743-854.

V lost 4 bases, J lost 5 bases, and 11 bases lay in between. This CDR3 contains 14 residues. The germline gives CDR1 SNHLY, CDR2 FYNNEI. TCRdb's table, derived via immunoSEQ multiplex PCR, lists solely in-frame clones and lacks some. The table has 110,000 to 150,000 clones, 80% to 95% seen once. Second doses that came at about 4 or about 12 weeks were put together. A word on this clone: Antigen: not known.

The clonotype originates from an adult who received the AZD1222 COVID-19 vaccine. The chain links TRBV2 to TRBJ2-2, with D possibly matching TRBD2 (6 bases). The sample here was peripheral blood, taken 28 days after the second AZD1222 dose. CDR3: CASSVGRGTGELFF. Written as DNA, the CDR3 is TGTGCCAGCAGTGTCGGGAGAGGAACCGGGGAGCTGTTTTTT. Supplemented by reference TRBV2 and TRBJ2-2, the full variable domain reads EPEVTQTPSHQVTQMGQEVILRCVPISNHLYFYWYRQILGQKVEFLVSFYNNEISEKSEIFDDQFSVERPDGSNFTLKIRSTKLEDSAMYFCASSVGRGTGELFFGEGSRLTVL.